The sequence of this T cell receptor (beta chain) was determined in a study of shared clonotypes between healthy human individuals. Study overall: The people who gave samples were a couple of women and a few men aged 18 to 49.

Sequencing used immunoSEQ multiplex PCR; TCRdb keeps in-frame clones, though not all of them. The sample lists roughly 1 million clones; approximately 76% were seen once. This CDR3 comprises 13 residues. Germline values: CDR1 LNHDA, CDR2 SQIVND (reference sequence). V was clipped by 8 bases and J by 7 bases; unmatched bases: 7. Memory CD4+ cells were the fraction left after CD45RA+ naive selection. This clonotype was obtained from a man aged 18 to 30 in good health. The chain carries TRBV19 and TRBJ1-4, with TRBD1 matching over 7 bases. Material for sequencing was memory CD4+ T cells sorted from blood. Subset described: CD45RA-negative fraction. The CDR3 loop reads CASSDRAGEKLFF. The CDR3 DNA reads as TGTGCCAGTTCAGACAGGGCTGGTGAAAAACTGTTTTTT.